This T cell receptor (beta chain) was captured in a study of T cells after yellow fever vaccination. This clonotype was counted a few times. This CDR3 is 15 amino acids long. Trimming took off 5 bases at V and 1 base at J, with 15 bases between the two ends. Germline V CDR1 and CDR2: MDHEN, SYDVKM. MiXCR, applied by TCRdb to the 5' RACE reads, yields one record per CDR3 protein. The table shows approximately 550,000 distinct CDR3 sequences, with 15% to 20% occurring only once. The sample consisted of PBMCs, taken 15 days after the yellow fever booster vaccination. The receptor comes from a young man who received the YFV17D yellow fever vaccine. The V gene is TRBV28, the J gene TRBJ2-7; maybe TRBD2 (6 bases). The CDR3 DNA follows: TGTGCCAGCAGTCGCGGCGGGGCGGGTTCCTACGAGCAGTACTTC. Encoded protein: CASSRGGAGSYEQYF.